This TCR beta chain was documented in a study of cytomegalovirus exposure and HLA in healthy donors. Details on this clone: Its matching antigen is unknown.

Regarding the study as a whole: The study recorded around 160 TCR beta chains that were cytomegalovirus-associated. Most TCR sequences proved rare, with some public TCRs found in many donors. A subsequent analysis found that TCR clusters from the first cohort also tended to co-occur in the 90 to 150 validation repertoires, with under 95% of cluster scores above 0.

Germline CDR1 and CDR2: LNHNV and YYDKDF (reference sequence). The CDR3 length is 15 residues. V lost 0 bases and J lost 1, with 4 bases in between. Data came from immunoSEQ multiplex PCR; TCRdb stores just in-frame clones and leaves some out. The data contain 100,000 to 150,000 clones, nearly 90% of them seen just once; the ten biggest clones take up approximately 3.3%. The sample consisted of PBMCs. The genes are TRBV15 and TRBJ1-6, with D hard to call. The TCR comes from a man younger than 45 in good health and CMV-seronegative. The CDR3 region has the DNA TGTGCCACCAGCAGAGACAGTTCCTATAATTCACCCCTCCACTTT. Protein: CATSRDSSYNSPLHF.